Each of the 14 T cell receptor beta chains below was sequenced from the same sample in a study of blood T cells in healthy people across ages. Through a sample-barcoded 5' primer and a J-beta primer mix, a second PCR was run for roughly 6 to 11 cycles. MiXCR was run by TCRdb on the 5' RACE reads, yielding one entry per CDR3 protein. The sample holds 550,000 to 600,000 distinct CDR3 sequences, roughly a quarter seen once. Sequenced input: blood. Every receptor here comes from a woman in her seventies in good health.

CDR3 coding DNA: TGCAGTGCTAGACCTCGGACACGGGGGGGCTACACCTTC. It is translated as CSARPRTRGGYTF. The chain combines TRBV20-1 with TRBJ1-2, with TRBD1 as a possible D gene (5 bases). Germline V gene data show CDR1 as DFQATT and CDR2 as SNEGSKA (reference sequence). The CDR3 is 13 amino acids. The V end lost 2 bases, the J end lost 8 bases, and 15 bases lay between the germline ends.

The chain carries TRBV21-1 and TRBJ1-5; no check of the table's D call, TRBD1, against the DNA was made. TRBV21-1 is reported as a pseudogene. The CDR3 has 15 amino acids. CDR3 loop: CASSKGDFPHQPQHF. CDR3 DNA: TGTGCCAGCAGCAAAGGTGACTTCCCCCATCAGCCCCAGCATTTT.

This clonotype was detected a few times. The rearrangement links TRBV7-2 to TRBJ2-7, with D perhaps matching TRBD1 (5 bases). The germline V gene encodes CDR1 SGHTA and CDR2 FQGNSA. The CDR3 is 14 residues long. Between the trimmed V and J ends, which lost 3 bases and 1 base, there was a span of 10 bases. The CDR3 protein is CASSFSRVSYEQYF. Here the CDR3 DNA reads TGTGCCAGCAGCTTCTCCAGGGTTTCCTACGAGCAGTACTTC. The whole variable domain, remainder taken from reference TRBV7-2 and TRBJ2-7, is GAGVSQSPSNKVTEKGKDVELRCDPISGHTALYWYRQSLGQGLEFLIYFQGNSAPDKSGLPSDRFSAERTGGSVSTLTIQRTQQEDSAVYLCASSFSRVSYEQYFGPGTRLTVT.

This clonotype showed up just a few times. The rearrangement joins TRBV29-1 to TRBJ2-1; 11 bases line up with TRBD2. The CDR3 covers 16 residues. Germline V lookup: CDR1 SQVTM, CDR2 ANQGSEA. The V segment lost 2 bases and the J segment 3 bases; nucleotides outside the gene matches: 6. In DNA, the CDR3 is TGCAGCGTTGAATACCCTAGCGGGGGGAACTACAATGAGCAGTTCTTC. Amino acid sequence: CSVEYPSGGNYNEQFF.

The rearrangement links TRBV7-9 to TRBJ1-2, with a tentative D call TRBD1 (5 bases). CDR3 length: 14 residues. CDR1 SEHNR and CDR2 FQNEAQ come from the germline V gene (reference sequence). Trimming shortened V by 1 base and J by 6 bases, and 12 bases separated the two germline ends. In DNA form, the CDR3 reads TGTGCCAGCAGCTTAGAGGTGGGGGGAAATGGCTACACCTTC. The encoded protein is CASSLEVGGNGYTF.

The chain is built from TRBV6-2 or TRBV6-3 and TRBJ2-5, with TRBD2 matching over 8 bases. Unmatched junction bases numbered 7, after V lost 2 bases and J lost 5 bases. From germline, CDR1 is MNHEY and CDR2 SVGEGT. The CDR3 has 15 amino acids. The CDR3 nucleotides are TGTGCCAGCAGTTACCCCGGACTAGCACGGGAGACCCAGTACTTC. It codes for CASSYPGLARETQYF.

This clonotype has only a few counts. This chain joins TRBV24-1 and TRBJ2-1, with D possibly being TRBD2 (5 bases). This CDR3 has 18 residues. Germline V gene sequence: CDR1 KGHDR, CDR2 SFDVKD. V was pared by 4 bases and J by 3 bases, with 21 bases between. The CDR3: CATSDPSVRTGNYNEQFF. DNA of the CDR3: TGTGCCACCAGTGACCCCTCGGTGAGGACGGGGAACTACAATGAGCAGTTCTTC.

The CDR3 here is CASSFTGGTGNTIYF. Here the CDR3 DNA reads TGTGCCAGCAGCTTTACAGGGGGGACTGGAAACACCATATATTTT. The V gene is TRBV11-2, the J gene TRBJ1-3; 8 nucleotides agree with TRBD1. V lost 3 bases, J lost 2 bases, and 3 bases stayed unmatched. This CDR3 is 15 amino acids long. Germline V CDR1 and CDR2: SGHAT, FQNNGV.

The V call is TRBV25-1, the J call TRBJ2-1; 11 nucleotides agree with TRBD1. Gene TRBJ2-7 matches the end of the DNA better, so the J call may be wrong. This CDR3 comprises 13 residues. Germline-derived CDR1 and CDR2 are MGHDK and SYGVNS. The CDR3 protein is CASRGDRGYEQYF. CDR3 nucleotide sequence: TGTGCCAGCAGAGGGGACAGGGGGTACGAGCAGTACTTC.

This clonotype has just a few counts. V gene TRBV7-6 combines with J gene TRBJ2-1; 7 positions agree with TRBD1. Germline V gives CDR1 SGHVS, CDR2 FNYEAQ. J lost 6 bases, V lost 3 bases, and 8 bases had no gene match. The CDR3 is 15 amino acids. Here the CDR3 reads CASSLGRGYLNEQFF. The CDR3 DNA reads as TGTGCCAGCAGCTTGGGCAGGGGGTATCTCAATGAGCAGTTCTTC.

This clonotype was seen a few times. The chain couples TRBV6-2 or TRBV6-3 to TRBJ2-7; weak D call: TRBD1 (6 bases). The CDR3 length is 14 residues. From germline, CDR1 is MNHEY and CDR2 SVGEGT. The germline V and J ends were trimmed by 1 base and 3 bases, with 10 bases remaining between them. CDR3 sequence: CASSYWGQDYEQYF. CDR3 bases: TGTGCCAGCAGTTACTGGGGGCAGGACTACGAGCAGTACTTC.

The chain combines TRBV6-1 with TRBJ2-1; no firm D call. The CDR3 spans 14 residues. The V end lost 7 bases, the J end lost 0 bases, and 10 bases lay between the germline ends. CDR1 and CDR2 from the germline V gene are MNHNS and SASEGT. Here the CDR3 DNA reads TGTGCCAGCATCGTAGCCACCTCCTACAATGAGCAGTTCTTC. This sequence encodes CASIVATSYNEQFF.

The table lists this clonotype with a few counts. The chain employs TRBV12-5 and TRBJ2-3, with 11 positions matching TRBD2. The J segment lost 8 bases and the V segment lost 7 bases, leaving 8 bases of the junction unmatched. CDR1 and CDR2 (germline): LGHNT, FRNRAP. The CDR3 consists of 14 residues. The CDR3 region has the DNA TGTGCTAGTGCGGTAGCGGGGGGGCAGGGTACGCAGTATTTT. It yields the protein CASAVAGGQGTQYF.

This clonotype appeared many times. The chain combines TRBV7-2 with TRBJ2-7; no reliable D call. Trimming took off 5 bases at V and 1 base at J, with 15 bases between the two ends. The CDR3 runs to 15 residues. Germline V gene data show CDR1 as SGHTA and CDR2 as FQGNSA. The CDR3 region has the DNA TGTGCCAGCAGCCAAAAGGAGCTGGGATCCTACGAGCAGTACTTC. Its protein is CASSQKELGSYEQYF. Filled out from reference TRBV7-2 and TRBJ2-7, the complete variable domain reads GAGVSQSPSNKVTEKGKDVELRCDPISGHTALYWYRQSLGQGLEFLIYFQGNSAPDKSGLPSDRFSAERTGGSVSTLTIQRTQQEDSAVYLCASSQKELGSYEQYFGPGTRLTVT.